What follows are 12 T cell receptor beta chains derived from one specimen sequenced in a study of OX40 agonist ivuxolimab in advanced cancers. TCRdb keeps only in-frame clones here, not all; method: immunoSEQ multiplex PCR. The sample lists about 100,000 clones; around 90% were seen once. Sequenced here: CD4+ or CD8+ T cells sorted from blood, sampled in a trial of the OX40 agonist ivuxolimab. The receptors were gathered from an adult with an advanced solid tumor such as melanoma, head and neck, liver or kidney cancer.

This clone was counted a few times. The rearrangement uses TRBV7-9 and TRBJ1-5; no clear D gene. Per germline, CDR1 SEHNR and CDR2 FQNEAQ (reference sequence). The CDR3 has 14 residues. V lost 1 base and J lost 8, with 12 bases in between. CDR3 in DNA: TGTGCCAGCAGCTTAGGGTTAGGTGGAGAGCCCCAGCATTTT. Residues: CASSLGLGGEPQHF.

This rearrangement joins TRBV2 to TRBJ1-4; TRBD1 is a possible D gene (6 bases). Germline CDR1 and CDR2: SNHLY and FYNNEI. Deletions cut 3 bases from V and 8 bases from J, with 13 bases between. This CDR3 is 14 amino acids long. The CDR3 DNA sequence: TGTGCCAGCAGTGAGGGGGGCCATGGGGAAAAACTGTTTTTT. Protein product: CASSEGGHGEKLFF.

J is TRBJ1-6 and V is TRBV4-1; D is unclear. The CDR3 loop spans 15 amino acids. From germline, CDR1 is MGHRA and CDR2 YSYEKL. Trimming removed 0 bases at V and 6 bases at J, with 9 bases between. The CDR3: CASSQEERVNSPLHF. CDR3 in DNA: TGCGCCAGCAGCCAAGAGGAAAGGGTTAATTCACCCCTCCACTTT.

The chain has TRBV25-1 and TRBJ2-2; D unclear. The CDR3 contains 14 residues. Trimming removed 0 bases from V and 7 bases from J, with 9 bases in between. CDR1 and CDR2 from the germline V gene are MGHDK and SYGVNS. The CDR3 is CASSEYKGSGELFF. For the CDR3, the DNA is TGTGCCAGCAGTGAATATAAGGGTAGCGGGGAGCTGTTTTTT. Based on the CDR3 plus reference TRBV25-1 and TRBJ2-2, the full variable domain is EADIYQTPRYLVIGTGKKITLECSQTMGHDKMYWYQQDPGMELHLIHYSYGVNSTEKGDLSSESTVSRIRTEHFPLTLESARPSHTSQYLCASSEYKGSGELFFGEGSRLTVL.

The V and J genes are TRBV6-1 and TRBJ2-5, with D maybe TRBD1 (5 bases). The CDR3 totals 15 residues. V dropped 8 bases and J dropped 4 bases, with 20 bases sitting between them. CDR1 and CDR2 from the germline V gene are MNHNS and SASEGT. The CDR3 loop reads CASPKDRPRGETQYF. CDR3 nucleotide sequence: TGTGCCAGCCCTAAGGATCGGCCTAGGGGAGAGACCCAGTACTTC.

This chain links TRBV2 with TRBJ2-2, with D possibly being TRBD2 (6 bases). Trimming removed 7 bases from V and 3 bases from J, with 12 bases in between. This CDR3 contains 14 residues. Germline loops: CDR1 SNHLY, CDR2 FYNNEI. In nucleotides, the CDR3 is TGTGCCAGCATCGGGGGTACGGACACCGGGGAGCTGTTTTTT. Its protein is CASIGGTDTGELFF.

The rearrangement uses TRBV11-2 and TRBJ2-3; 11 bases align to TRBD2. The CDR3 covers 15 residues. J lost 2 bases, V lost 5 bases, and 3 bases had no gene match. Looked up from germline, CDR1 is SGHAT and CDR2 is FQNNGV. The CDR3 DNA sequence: TGTGCCAGCAGCCCGGGACTAGCGGCCACAGATACGCAGTATTTT. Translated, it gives CASSPGLAATDTQYF.

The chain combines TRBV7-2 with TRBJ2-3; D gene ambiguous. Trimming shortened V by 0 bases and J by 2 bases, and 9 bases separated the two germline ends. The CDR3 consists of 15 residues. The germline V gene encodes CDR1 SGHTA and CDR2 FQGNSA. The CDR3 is CASSLAIPYTDTQYF. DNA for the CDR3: TGTGCCAGCAGCTTAGCAATTCCGTACACAGATACGCAGTATTTT.

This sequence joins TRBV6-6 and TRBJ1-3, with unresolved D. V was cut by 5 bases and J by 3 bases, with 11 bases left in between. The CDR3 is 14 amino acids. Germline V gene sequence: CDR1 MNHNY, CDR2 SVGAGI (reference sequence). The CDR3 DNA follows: TGTGCCAGCAGTAGAGGGCGAAATGGAAACACCATATATTTT. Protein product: CASSRGRNGNTIYF.

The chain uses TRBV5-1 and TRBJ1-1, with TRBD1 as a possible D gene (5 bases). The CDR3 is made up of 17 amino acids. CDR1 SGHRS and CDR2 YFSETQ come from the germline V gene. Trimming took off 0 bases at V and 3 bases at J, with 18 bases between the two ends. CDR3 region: CASSLAEGRTDYTEAFF. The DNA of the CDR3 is TGCGCCAGCAGCTTGGCCGAGGGACGGACCGACTACACTGAAGCTTTCTTT.

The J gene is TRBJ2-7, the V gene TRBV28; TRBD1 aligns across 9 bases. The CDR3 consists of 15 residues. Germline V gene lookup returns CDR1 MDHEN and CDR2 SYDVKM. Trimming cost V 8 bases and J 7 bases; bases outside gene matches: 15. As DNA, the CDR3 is TGTGCCAGCTTCACATCGGGGACAGGGTCTCGGGAGCAGTACTTC. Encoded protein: CASFTSGTGSREQYF.

CDR3 nucleotides: TGTGCCAGCAGTTCGACAGACTATCAGCCCCAGCATTTT. Translated: CASSSTDYQPQHF. This sequence joins TRBV11-2 and TRBJ1-5, with D perhaps matching TRBD1 (5 bases). Germline CDR1 reads SGHAT; CDR2 reads FQNNGV. Trimming took 6 bases from V and 5 from J, leaving 11 bases between them. This CDR3 region has 13 residues.